The rows below give T cell receptor beta chains drawn from one sample of a study of Ad26.COV2.S vaccination and SARS-CoV-2 variants. The table came from immunoSEQ multiplex PCR; TCRdb's copy has only in-frame clones and leaves some out. The data contain 200,000 to 250,000 clones, roughly 90% of them singletons. The starting material was peripheral blood, obtained in a trial of Ad26.COV2.S vaccine versus placebo. The source of these receptors is a person aged 18-65 years who received the Ad26.COV2.S COVID-19 vaccine or a placebo. CDR3s include the opening cysteine and the closing phenylalanine or tryptophan. The D gene is left open where the match is weak. Not every row has a clone size; where given, it reads once, few, many or a size class.

>.|.|TRBJ2-2|TRBV2
CASRPLALAGELFF
TGTGCCAGCAGACCACTAGCATTGGCCGGGGAGCTGTTTTTT
>.|.|TRBJ2-2|TRBV5-1
CASSLAVGVGTGELFF
TGCGCCAGCAGCTTGGCCGTAGGGGTCGGCACCGGGGAGCTGTTTTTT
>.|few|TRBJ2-7|TRBV28
CASTDGREQYF
TGTGCCAGCACCGACGGTCGCGAGCAGTACTTC
>TRBD1|.|TRBJ1-5|TRBV7-9
CASSHGTGLNQPQHF
TGTGCCAGCAGCCACGGGACAGGGCTCAATCAGCCCCAGCATTTT
>TRBD1|once|TRBJ1-6|TRBV5-4
CASTLDRGRNSPLHF
TGTGCCAGCACCCTGGACAGGGGGAGGAATTCACCCCTCCACTTT
>.|few|TRBJ1-4|TRBV6-5
CASSYSRAYNEKLFF
TGTGCCAGCAGTTACTCGAGGGCCTATAATGAAAAACTGTTTTTT
>.|once|TRBJ1-1|TRBV6-2/TRBV6-3
CASSYPDAEAFF
TGTGCCAGCAGTTACCCGGACGCTGAAGCTTTCTTT
>TRBD2|.|TRBJ2-1|TRBV27
CASTHVGGGPGNEQFF
TGTGCCAGCACCCATGTTGGCGGGGGGCCGGGGAATGAGCAGTTCTTC
>TRBD2|.|TRBJ2-5|TRBV14
CASSRGRGGAETQYF
TGTGCCAGCAGCCGAGGACGGGGGGGCGCCGAGACCCAGTACTTC
>TRBD1|.|TRBJ1-1|TRBV6-5
CASSQRTGRAFF
TGTGCCAGCAGTCAGAGGACAGGGAGGGCTTTCTTT
>.|.|TRBJ2-7|TRBV12-3/TRBV12-4
CASSSPTEYEQYF
TGTGCCAGCAGTTCGCCTACAGAGTACGAGCAGTACTTC
>TRBD1|.|TRBJ1-2|TRBV6-5
CASSPTTGFGYTF
TGTGCCAGCAGTCCTACGACAGGGTTCGGCTACACCTTC
>TRBD2|once|TRBJ2-2|TRBV9
CASSARTSEGTGELFF
TGTGCCAGCAGCGCCCGGACTAGCGAAGGTACCGGGGAGCTGTTTTTT
>TRBD1|.|TRBJ2-7|TRBV11-3
CASSLEGPGQGRSYEQYF
TGTGCCAGCAGCTTAGAGGGACCAGGACAGGGGAGATCCTACGAGCAGTACTTC
>.|.|TRBJ2-3|TRBV5-6
CASRIAAGDTQYF
TGTGCCAGCAGGATAGCGGCGGGAGATACGCAGTATTTT
>TRBD2|once|TRBJ2-3|TRBV4-1
CASSQDNPLAADTQYF
TGCGCCAGCAGCCAAGATAACCCCCTAGCGGCAGATACGCAGTATTTT
>.|.|TRBJ1-6|TRBV14
CASSRQANSPLHF
TGTGCCAGCAGCCGACAGGCCAATTCACCCCTCCACTTT
>.|once|TRBJ2-7|TRBV15
CATSRGYEQYF
TGTGCCACCAGCAGAGGGTACGAGCAGTACTTC
>.|once|TRBJ1-4|TRBV5-1
CASSLDGRPTNEKLFF
TGCGCCAGCAGCTTGGACGGACGCCCAACTAATGAAAAACTGTTTTTT
>.|.|TRBJ2-7|TRBV7-6
CASSLDGSSYEQYF
TGTGCCAGCAGCTTGGACGGTAGCTCCTACGAGCAGTACTTC
>.|once|TRBJ1-6|TRBV4-3
CASSQERFFGIGSYNSPLHF
TGCGCCAGCAGCCAAGAACGGTTTTTTGGGATCGGCTCCTATAATTCACCCCTCCACTTT
>.|.|TRBJ1-6|TRBV9
CASSPTGTSPLHF
TGTGCCAGCAGCCCGACAGGAACGTCACCCCTCCACTTT
>TRBD2|.|TRBJ2-1|TRBV19
CASSISGSTNEQFF
TGTGCCAGTAGTATTAGCGGGAGTACTAATGAGCAGTTCTTC
>.|.|TRBJ1-3|TRBV10-1
CASLLDSDYGNTIYF
TGCGCCAGCCTTCTTGACTCCGATTACGGAAACACCATATATTTT
>.|.|TRBJ1-1|TRBV7-9
CASSLGTENTEAFF
TGTGCCAGCAGCTTAGGTACTGAGAACACTGAAGCTTTCTTT
>.|.|TRBJ1-1|TRBV4-2
CASSQDGGGTEAFF
TGTGCCAGCAGCCAAGATGGGGGGGGCACTGAAGCTTTCTTT
>TRBD2|.|TRBJ2-3|TRBV7-2
CASGTSGSTDTQYF
TGTGCCAGCGGGACTAGCGGGAGTACAGATACGCAGTATTTT
>TRBD2|.|TRBJ2-1|TRBV19
CASSIGTSGGPNEQFF
TGTGCCAGTAGTATAGGGACTAGCGGGGGACCTAATGAGCAGTTCTTC
>.|.|TRBJ2-1|TRBV19
CASSIDDSEYYEQFF
TGTGCCAGTAGTATAGACGACAGTGAATATTATGAGCAGTTCTTC
>.|.|TRBJ2-7|TRBV5-1
CASRQESVTYEQYF
TGCGCCAGCAGACAGGAGTCAGTAACCTACGAGCAGTACTTC
>TRBD1|.|TRBJ2-7|TRBV15
CATSPGGRYEQYF
TGTGCCACCAGCCCAGGGGGCAGGTACGAGCAGTACTTC
>.|.|TRBJ2-5|TRBV19
CASSIMGSPQETQYF
TGTGCCAGTAGTATAATGGGGAGCCCCCAAGAGACCCAGTACTTC
>.|.|TRBJ2-2|TRBV7-9
CASSLGAGYATGELFF
TGTGCCAGCAGCTTGGGGGCAGGGTATGCCACCGGGGAGCTGTTTTTT
>.|once|TRBJ1-5|TRBV6-5
CASSYGLGDQPQHF
TGTGCCAGCAGTTACGGTCTAGGGGATCAGCCCCAGCATTTT
>.|.|TRBJ2-2|TRBV6-2/TRBV6-3
CASSYARVSGELFF
TGTGCCAGCAGTTATGCCAGGGTGTCCGGGGAGCTGTTTTTT
>TRBD1|once|TRBJ2-7|TRBV5-1
CASRRGGQVYEQYF
TGCGCCAGCCGCCGTGGGGGACAGGTCTACGAGCAGTACTTC
>TRBD2|.|TRBJ2-5|TRBV4-3
CASSQDLRLAGRQETQYF
TGCGCCAGCAGCCAAGATCTACGACTAGCGGGGCGGCAAGAGACCCAGTACTTC
>TRBD2|.|TRBJ2-7|TRBV5-1
CASSPSTGGEQYF
TGCGCCAGCAGCCCTAGCACGGGGGGCGAGCAGTACTTC
>.|.|TRBJ2-5|TRBV19
CASSRAPRETQYF
TGTGCCAGTAGTAGGGCGCCCAGGGAGACCCAGTACTTC
>.|.|TRBJ2-1|TRBV4-2
CASSQDPGSVSYNEQFF
TGTGCCAGCAGCCAAGATCCAGGGAGCGTCTCCTACAATGAGCAGTTCTTC
>.|.|TRBJ2-1|TRBV6-2/TRBV6-3
CASSYASGAAAYNEQFF
TGTGCCAGCAGTTACGCTTCGGGGGCCGCCGCCTACAATGAGCAGTTCTTC
>.|.|TRBJ2-5|TRBV27
CASRGFREEWETQYF
TGTGCCAGCAGGGGGTTTCGTGAGGAATGGGAGACCCAGTACTTC